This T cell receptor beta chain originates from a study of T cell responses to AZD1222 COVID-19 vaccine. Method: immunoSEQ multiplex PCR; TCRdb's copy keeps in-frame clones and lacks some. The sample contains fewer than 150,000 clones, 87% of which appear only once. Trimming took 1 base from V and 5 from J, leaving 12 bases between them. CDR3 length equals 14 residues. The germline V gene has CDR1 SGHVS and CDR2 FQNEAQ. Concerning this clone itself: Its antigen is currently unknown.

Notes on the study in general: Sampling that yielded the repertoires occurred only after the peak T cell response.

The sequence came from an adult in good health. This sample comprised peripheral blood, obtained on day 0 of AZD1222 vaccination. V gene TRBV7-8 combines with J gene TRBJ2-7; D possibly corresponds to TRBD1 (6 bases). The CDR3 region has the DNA TGTGCCAGCAGCTTAGAGGGGACAAGCAACGAGCAGTACTTC. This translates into CASSLEGTSNEQYF.